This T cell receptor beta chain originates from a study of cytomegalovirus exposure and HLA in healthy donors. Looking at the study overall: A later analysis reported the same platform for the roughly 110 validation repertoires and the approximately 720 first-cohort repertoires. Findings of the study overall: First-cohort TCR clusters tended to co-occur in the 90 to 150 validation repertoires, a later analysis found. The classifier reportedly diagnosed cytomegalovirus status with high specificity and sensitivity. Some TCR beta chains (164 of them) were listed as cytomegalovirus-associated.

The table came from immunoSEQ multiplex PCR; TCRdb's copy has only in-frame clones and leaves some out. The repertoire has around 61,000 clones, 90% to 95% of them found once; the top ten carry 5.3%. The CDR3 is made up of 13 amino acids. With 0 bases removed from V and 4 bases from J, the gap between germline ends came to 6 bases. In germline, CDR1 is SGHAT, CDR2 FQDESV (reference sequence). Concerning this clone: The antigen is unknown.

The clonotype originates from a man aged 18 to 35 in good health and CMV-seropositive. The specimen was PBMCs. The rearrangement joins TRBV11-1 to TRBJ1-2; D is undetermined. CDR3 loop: CASSLASGYGYTF. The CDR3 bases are TGTGCCAGCAGCTTAGCGAGCGGCTATGGCTACACCTTC.